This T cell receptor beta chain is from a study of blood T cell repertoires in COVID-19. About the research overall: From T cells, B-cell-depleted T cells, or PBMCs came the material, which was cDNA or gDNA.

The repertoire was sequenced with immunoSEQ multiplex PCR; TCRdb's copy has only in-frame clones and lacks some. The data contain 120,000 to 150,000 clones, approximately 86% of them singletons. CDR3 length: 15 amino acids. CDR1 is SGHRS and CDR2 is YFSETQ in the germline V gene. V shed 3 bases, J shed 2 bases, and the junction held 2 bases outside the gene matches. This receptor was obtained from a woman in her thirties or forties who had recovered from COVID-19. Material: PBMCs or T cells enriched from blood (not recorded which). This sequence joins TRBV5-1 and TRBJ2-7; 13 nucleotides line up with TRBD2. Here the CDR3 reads CASSWGTSGTYEQYF. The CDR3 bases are TGCGCCAGCAGCTGGGGGACTAGCGGGACCTACGAGCAGTACTTC.